A single T cell receptor beta chain is shown here with its context. This record comes from a study of blood T cell repertoires in COVID-19. About the research overall: The origin of the acute and convalescent COVID-19 samples was the United States, Italy and Spain. From T cells, B-cell-depleted T cells, or PBMCs came the material, which was cDNA or gDNA.

Per the study methods: Amplification with reference gene primers provided the estimates of nucleated cell counts. Libraries were prepared by immunoSEQ multiplex PCR; TCRdb keeps only in-frame clonotypes and omits some of them. The V and J calls and clone size come from that table; D and trimming were worked out from the DNA. The data show some 250,000 clones, 70% to 90% seen once. The sample taken for sequencing was peripheral blood. The TCR sequence derives from a woman under 40 who had recovered from COVID-19.

The CDR3 DNA follows: TGTGCCTGGAGTCTGGGACAGGGGACGACCACTCTCTCTGGAAACACCATATATTTT. Its translation is CAWSLGQGTTTLSGNTIYF. This sequence joins TRBV30 and TRBJ1-3; 10 bases agree with TRBD1. The V and J ends lost 2 bases and 0 bases, in that order; junction bases with no gene match: 13. This CDR3 has 19 residues. Per germline, CDR1 GTSNPN and CDR2 SVGIG (reference sequence).